The T cell receptor (beta chain) under discussion was sequenced for a study of cytomegalovirus exposure and HLA in healthy donors. Germline-derived CDR1 and CDR2 are KGHSH and LQKENI. The CDR3 totals 16 residues. After removal of 3 bases from V and 7 bases from J, the junction contained 8 bases not matched to a gene. This clone was detected only a few times. PCR amplification relied on 60 Vbeta primers (plus 13 Jbeta primers). TCRdb keeps only in-frame clones here, not all; method: immunoSEQ multiplex PCR. The sample lists under 200,000 clones; roughly 80% were seen once. As for the donors, each was a healthy bone marrow donor.

Source material: PBMCs. The receptor comes from a male donor in good health and CMV-seropositive. The chain has TRBV18 and TRBJ1-6, with 8 bases lining up with TRBD1. This chain's CDR3 is CASSPNSQGVNSPLHF. The CDR3 nucleotides read TGTGCCAGCTCACCCAATTCACAGGGGGTAAATTCACCCCTCCACTTT.